Below, 27 T cell receptor beta chains from the same sample are listed, as sequenced in a study of T cell repertoires in cytomegalovirus infection. No antigen has been assigned to these receptors. One entry per CDR3 protein, called by TCRdb with MiXCR from the reads. The top ten hold over 12% of the sample, which has about 920,000 distinct CDR3 sequences, less than 40% seen once. The sequences come from cultured CD8+ T cells from PBMCs, collected from culture after CMV antigen stimulation. The receptors shown here come from a human donor in good health (CMV status not recorded). Some clones in this sample may be carry-over from other donors' samples.

The rearrangement uses TRBV27 and TRBJ2-1; a possible D gene is TRBD1 (5 bases). V was cut by 3 bases and J by 3 bases, with 18 bases left in between. Germline V gene lookup returns CDR1 MNHEY and CDR2 SMNVEV (reference sequence). The CDR3 totals 17 residues. CDR3 coding DNA: TGTGCCAGCAGTTTCATACCCCTCACGGACAACTACAATGAGCAGTTCTTC. Its translation: CASSFIPLTDNYNEQFF.

This clonotype has just a few counts. This chain uses TRBV12-3 or TRBV12-4 with TRBJ2-3; no definite D call. The CDR3 spans 15 residues. The V and J ends lost 2 bases and 0 bases respectively, with 9 bases between them. CDR3 sequence reads: CASSLKGRSTDTQYF. The CDR3 DNA sequence: TGTGCCAGCAGTTTAAAGGGTAGGAGCACAGATACGCAGTATTTT.

This clonotype has just a few counts. J is TRBJ2-5 and V is TRBV7-9; no clear D. V lost 8 bases, J lost 5 bases, and 6 bases lay in between. This CDR3 is 10 amino acids long. CDR1 and CDR2 (germline): SEHNR, FQNEAQ (reference sequence). CDR3 sequence: CASGVETQYF. Here the CDR3 DNA reads TGTGCCAGCGGGGTTGAGACCCAGTACTTC.

The J gene is TRBJ2-2, the V gene TRBV10-3; the D is unclear. Trimming took 10 bases from V and 6 from J, leaving 6 bases between them. There are 10 residues in the CDR3. The germline V gene has CDR1 ENHRY and CDR2 SYGVKD. This CDR3 is CATSPGELFF. For the CDR3, the DNA is TGTGCCACCTCCCCCGGGGAGCTGTTTTTT.

The V gene is TRBV6-6, the J gene TRBJ2-3; possibly TRBD2 for D (5 bases). The V gene lost 8 bases and the J gene lost 3 bases, with 9 bases spanning the gap. The CDR3 length is 12 residues. CDR1 MNHNY and CDR2 SVGAGI come from the germline V gene (reference sequence). The CDR3 is CASREETDTQYF. CDR3 in DNA: TGTGCCAGCCGGGAAGAGACAGATACGCAGTATTTT.

Remarks on this clonotype: Mismatch with germline at one junction end may stem from a read error. V is TRBV7-9 and J is TRBJ1-5; D call uncertain. Germline loops: CDR1 SEHNR, CDR2 FQNEAQ (reference sequence). There are 14 residues in the CDR3. The CDR3 protein is CAGSFGGNNQPQHF. CDR3 sequence (DNA): TGTGCCGGCAGCTTTGGAGGAAACAATCAGCCCCAGCATTTT.

This clonotype was seen a few times. V usage is TRBV20-1 and J usage is TRBJ2-3, with 10 bases fitting TRBD2. Germline assignment: CDR1 DFQATT and CDR2 SNEGSKA (reference sequence). Germline trimming cut 0 bases from V and 2 bases from J; bases unmatched to any gene: 8. The CDR3 sequence is 17 residues long. The CDR3 bases are TGCAGTGCTAGAGATCGAAGCGGGGGGGCCAACACAGATACGCAGTATTTT. Translated: CSARDRSGGANTDTQYF.

V usage is TRBV7-6 and J usage is TRBJ2-7; 7 nucleotides line up with TRBD2. Trimming at V came to 8 bases and at J to 5 bases, leaving 6 bases not matched to a gene. Germline V lookup: CDR1 SGHVS, CDR2 FNYEAQ. The CDR3 length is 12 residues. CDR3 in amino acids: CASGGVRNEQYF. The CDR3 coding sequence is TGTGCCAGCGGGGGGGTGAGGAACGAGCAGTACTTC.

The sample holds a few counts of this clonotype. V is TRBV7-6 and J is TRBJ2-1; possibly TRBD1 for D (6 bases). Germline V gives CDR1 SGHVS, CDR2 FNYEAQ. V lost 10 bases and J 5 bases, leaving 24 bases between the germline ends. The length of the CDR3 is 16 residues. For the CDR3, the DNA is TGTGCCAACAGAAAAAAGGGGGATCTGGCCGACAATGAGCAGTTCTTC. Translated: CANRKKGDLADNEQFF.

This chain links TRBV10-3 with TRBJ2-1, with a weak D call TRBD2 (6 bases). The CDR3 length is 14 residues. CDR1 ENHRY and CDR2 SYGVKD come from the germline V gene. Trimming cost V 0 bases and J 7 bases, with 10 bases left between them. The CDR3 region has the DNA TGTGCCATCAGTGAGTCCGGGGCGGGGAATGAGCAGTTCTTC. This gives the protein CAISESGAGNEQFF.

The chain recombines TRBV7-9 with TRBJ2-1, with D perhaps being TRBD1 or TRBD2 (5 bases each). CDR3 length: 13 residues. CDR1 and CDR2 (germline): SEHNR, FQNEAQ (reference sequence). Trimming removed 8 bases at V and 5 bases at J, with 13 bases between. The CDR3: CASLGAHNNEQFF. The CDR3 nucleotides read TGTGCCAGCCTCGGGGCCCACAACAATGAGCAGTTCTTC.

This clonotype was counted many times. The chain uses TRBV7-2 and TRBJ1-1; D ambiguous. V was pared by 5 bases and J by 2 bases, with 15 bases between. Per germline, CDR1 SGHTA and CDR2 FQGNSA. The CDR3 runs to 15 residues. For the CDR3, the DNA is TGTGCCAGCAGCGAATTACAGAGCTATAACACTGAAGCTTTCTTT. Protein sequence: CASSELQSYNTEAFF.

The V call is TRBV6-5, the J call TRBJ1-5; D ambiguous. The V gene's germline CDR1 is MNHEY and CDR2 SVGAGI. CDR3 length: 16 residues. V was shortened by 7 bases and J by 0 bases, with 16 bases between the two germline ends. The CDR3 DNA reads as TGTGCCAGCATCGGGAAGGGCCTGTATAGCAATCAGCCCCAGCATTTT. This codes for CASIGKGLYSNQPQHF.

The chain uses TRBV15 and TRBJ1-6; D perhaps matches TRBD1 (5 bases). The V end was cut by 4 bases, the J end by 7 bases, with 11 bases between. In germline, CDR1 is LNHNV, CDR2 YYDKDF (reference sequence). CDR3 length: 14 residues. CDR3 in DNA: TGTGCCACCAGCACGACAGTTGGGAATTCACCCCTCCACTTT. This sequence encodes CATSTTVGNSPLHF. The variable domain in full, with the rest retrieved from reference TRBV15 and TRBJ1-6, is DAMVIQNPRYQVTQFGKPVTLSCSQTLNHNVMYWYQQKSSQAPKLLFHYYDKDFNNEADTPDNFQSRRPNTSFCFLDIRSPGLGDTAMYLCATSTTVGNSPLHFGNGTRLTVT.

This chain links TRBV15 with TRBJ2-7, with D perhaps TRBD1 (7 bases). CDR1 and CDR2 from the germline V gene are LNHNV and YYDKDF (reference sequence). Trimming took 5 bases from V and 2 from J, leaving 13 bases between them. CDR3 length: 14 residues. The CDR3 loop reads CATSGGDRAYEQYF. The CDR3 DNA sequence: TGTGCCACCAGCGGCGGGGACAGAGCCTACGAGCAGTACTTC.

The gene calls are TRBV2 and TRBJ2-7, with D tentatively TRBD2 (5 bases). Looked up from germline, CDR1 is SNHLY and CDR2 is FYNNEI. This CDR3 spans 16 amino acids. V was shortened by 11 bases and J by 1 base, with 24 bases between the two germline ends. CDR3: CAGSKVELVGSYEQYF. CDR3 DNA: TGTGCCGGATCGAAGGTGGAACTAGTCGGTTCCTACGAGCAGTACTTC.

This clonotype was detected ten times or more. This sequence joins TRBV11-2 and TRBJ1-5; TRBD1 agrees at 9 bases. CDR3 length equals 16 residues. Germline lookup yields CDR1 SGHAT and CDR2 FQNNGV. V lost 1 base to trimming and J lost 8 bases; unmatched junction nucleotides: 9. CDR3 sequence: CASSLVGQGKIEPQHF. The CDR3 region has the DNA TGTGCCAGCAGCTTAGTTGGACAGGGGAAGATCGAGCCCCAGCATTTT.

This clonotype was recorded a few times. CDR3 amino acids: CSATPSGEAGANEQFF. CDR3 coding DNA: TGCAGTGCTACACCCTCCGGAGAGGCGGGGGCCAATGAGCAGTTCTTC. This chain links TRBV20-1 with TRBJ2-1, with a weak D call TRBD2 (7 bases). Trimming stripped 4 bases from V and 6 bases from J, with 22 bases between. The CDR3 totals 16 residues. Germline loops: CDR1 DFQATT, CDR2 SNEGSKA (reference sequence).

This clonotype was seen a few times. The chain links TRBV29-1 to TRBJ1-2; the D gene is possibly TRBD1 (5 bases). The germline V gene has CDR1 SQVTM and CDR2 ANQGSEA. The CDR3 length is 15 residues. V gave up 0 bases and J gave up 4 bases, with 15 bases separating them. The DNA for the CDR3 is TGCAGCGTTGAAGATCGAAACGCCGGGACCTATGGCTACACCTTC. This translates into CSVEDRNAGTYGYTF. The variable domain in full, completed from reference TRBV29-1 and TRBJ1-2, reads SAVISQKPSRDICQRGTSLTIQCQVDSQVTMMFWYRQQPGQSLTLIATANQGSEATYESGFVIDKFPISRPNLTFSTLTVSNMSPEDSSIYLCSVEDRNAGTYGYTFGSGTRLTVV.

This clonotype was found a few times. V is TRBV11-2 and J is TRBJ2-3, with 13 bases lining up with TRBD2. V dropped 6 bases and J dropped 6; count of bases not matched to a gene: 9. CDR1 and CDR2 (germline): SGHAT, FQNNGV. This CDR3 has 16 amino acids. The CDR3 sequence: CASRRRLAGGEDTQYF. Here the CDR3 DNA reads TGTGCCAGCAGGAGAAGACTAGCGGGGGGAGAGGATACGCAGTATTTT.

This clonotype has at least ten counts. V usage is TRBV7-2 and J usage is TRBJ1-2; D unresolved. V was shortened by 3 bases and J by 6 bases, with 14 bases between the two germline ends. Germline V gene data show CDR1 as SGHTA and CDR2 as FQGNSA. The CDR3 length is 14 residues. Here the CDR3 reads CASSFRGGGNGYTF. The CDR3 DNA reads TGTGCCAGCAGCTTCCGAGGAGGCGGAAATGGCTACACCTTC.

This rearrangement joins TRBV12-3 or TRBV12-4 to TRBJ1-6, with 9 bases identical to TRBD1. V was pared by 6 bases and J by 7 bases, with 4 bases of the junction left unmatched. This CDR3 has 14 amino acids. CDR3 loop: CASRGGTGNSPLHF. CDR3 nucleotide sequence: TGTGCCAGCAGGGGGGGGACAGGGAATTCACCCCTCCACTTT.

This clonotype was seen a few times. The chain joins TRBV6-6 to TRBJ2-3; weak D call: TRBD1 (6 bases). V lost 2 bases to trimming and J lost 4 bases, with 25 bases between them. Germline V gives CDR1 MNHNY, CDR2 SVGAGI (reference sequence). The CDR3 consists of 19 residues. CDR3 bases: TGTGCCAGCAGTTACCCGTCGCAGGGGACGTCGAGATCTCCAGATACGCAGTATTTT. This sequence encodes CASSYPSQGTSRSPDTQYF.

The V gene is TRBV14, the J gene TRBJ2-1; D possibly uses TRBD1 or TRBD2 (5 bases each). The V gene's germline CDR1 is SGHDN and CDR2 FVKESK. The CDR3 sequence is 20 residues long. V was pared by 4 bases and J by 5 bases, with 30 bases between. CDR3 residues: CASSPQDSTLGFGGNNEQFF. The CDR3 DNA reads TGTGCCAGCAGCCCCCAGGATAGTACCTTGGGGTTTGGGGGAAACAATGAGCAGTTCTTC.

This chain connects TRBV27 to TRBJ2-2; D possibly corresponds to TRBD2 (6 bases). CDR1 MNHEY and CDR2 SMNVEV come from the germline V gene (reference sequence). V lost 0 bases and J lost 6, with 20 bases in between. This CDR3 spans 18 amino acids. CDR3 region: CASSLSQDYKMVSGELFF. The CDR3 DNA reads TGTGCCAGCAGTTTATCGCAGGACTACAAAATGGTGTCCGGGGAGCTGTTTTTT.

This clonotype occurred a few times. The chain is built from TRBV27 and TRBJ1-2; 9 bases fit TRBD1. After removal of 2 bases from V and 8 bases from J, the junction contained 9 bases not matched to a gene. The CDR3 extends over 15 amino acids. Germline V gives CDR1 MNHEY, CDR2 SMNVEV (reference sequence). Here the CDR3 reads CASSLRARTGEGYTF. The CDR3 DNA is TGTGCCAGCAGTTTAAGAGCCCGGACAGGGGAGGGCTACACCTTC.

The CDR3 loop is CASSPGTNYEQYV. CDR3 nucleotide sequence: TGTGCCAGCAGCCCCGGGACAAACTACGAGCAGTACGTC. The V and J genes are TRBV28 and TRBJ2-7; D is possibly TRBD1 (6 bases). The CDR3 runs to 13 residues. The ends were cut back, 6 bases at V and 3 bases at J, with 12 bases in the middle. From germline, CDR1 is MDHEN and CDR2 SYDVKM.